This paragraph covers one T cell receptor beta chain sequence. Antigen: not known. These data come from a study of CXCR3-negative and CXCR3-positive naive CD8 T cells. The CDR3 has 14 residues. Phenotypically, naive CD8+ T cells corresponded to CD45RO-CCR7+CD27+CD95-. Preparation of TRB cDNA libraries relied on 5' RACE carrying UMI labels. From the 5' RACE reads, TCRdb lists one entry per CDR3 protein and no DNA. This sample lists tens of thousands of distinct CDR3 sequences; its ten largest clones have roughly 1.6%. General study results and limits: The majority of assays used fresh PBMCs, and CXCR3 expression partially decreased after cryopreservation. Diversity ran similarly high across both naive subsets but far lower in memory CD8+ cells.

Sequencing used naive CXCR3- CD8+ T cells from blood. Subset in this sample: CD45RO-CCR7+CD27+CD95- naive CD8+ T cells lacking CXCR3 (TNR3-). The source of this sequence is a human donor in good health. Some clones in this sample may be carry-over from other donors' samples. The chain has TRBV23-1 and TRBJ2-7. TRBV23-1 is an ORF; its function is uncertain. The CDR3 here is CASSQSRQKNEQYF.